Listed below are T cell receptor beta chains from one sample, sequenced in a study of blood T cells in healthy people across ages. TCRdb re-derived calls from the 5' RACE reads in MiXCR, one entry per CDR3 protein. The sample includes about 640,000 distinct CDR3 sequences, about 30% seen only once; the top ten take approximately 15%. The sequenced sample was blood. The receptors were sampled from a woman older than 75 in good health. CDR3s include the opening cysteine and the closing phenylalanine or tryptophan. Each record gives: J gene, V gene, CDR3 protein.

J: TRBJ2-2; V: TRBV3-1; CDR3: CASSQGRMNTGELFF
J: TRBJ2-1; V: TRBV10-3; CDR3: CAISEPDREQFF
J: TRBJ2-7; V: TRBV5-4; CDR3: CASSLDLAGGYNEQYF
J: TRBJ1-1; V: TRBV9; CDR3: CASSVGLRGFDTEAFF
J: TRBJ2-1; V: TRBV9; CDR3: CASSVFGGGWYEQFF
J: TRBJ2-3; V: TRBV21-1; CDR3: CASSKPAGWIDTQYF
J: TRBJ2-5; V: TRBV3-1; CDR3: CASSQKGGTTQYF
J: TRBJ1-5; V: TRBV15; CDR3: CATSPIRSNQPQHF
J: TRBJ2-2; V: TRBV20-1; CDR3: CSARGERGLLFF
J: TRBJ2-1; V: TRBV6-2/TRBV6-3; CDR3: CASSSKPWNEQFF
J: TRBJ1-1; V: TRBV20-1; CDR3: CSARGAGRDTEAFF
J: TRBJ2-1; V: TRBV9; CDR3: CASSAGQGSNMQFF
J: TRBJ2-1; V: TRBV21-1; CDR3: CASSWGARGCNEQFF
J: TRBJ1-2; V: TRBV28; CDR3: CASFGRRTCGYTF
J: TRBJ1-2; V: TRBV18; CDR3: CASSPGVSRYGYTF
J: TRBJ1-6; V: TRBV12-3/TRBV12-4; CDR3: CASSYGQGTSPLHF
J: TRBJ2-7; V: TRBV7-9; CDR3: CASGREGHEQYF
J: TRBJ2-7; V: TRBV29-1; CDR3: CSVGTGGTSYEQYF
J: TRBJ1-2; V: TRBV6-6; CDR3: CASSSQGGYGYTF
J: TRBJ2-3; V: TRBV5-1; CDR3: CASSLAWDRGTSTDTQYF
J: TRBJ2-5; V: TRBV7-2; CDR3: CASSLGPRQQETQYF
J: TRBJ2-1; V: TRBV20-1; CDR3: CSATLDEPQFF
J: TRBJ2-1; V: TRBV28; CDR3: CATTFTLGTPEGVKQFF
J: TRBJ1-2; V: TRBV12-3/TRBV12-4; CDR3: CASTMDGGRVGYGYTF
J: TRBJ2-1; V: TRBV27; CDR3: CASGRPNSYNEQFF
J: TRBJ1-1; V: TRBV7-9; CDR3: CASSLRVANTEAFF
J: TRBJ2-5; V: TRBV20-1; CDR3: CSASPVEAGGPETQYF
J: TRBJ2-7; V: TRBV7-2; CDR3: CASSRTSDSYEQYF
J: TRBJ1-5; V: TRBV2; CDR3: CASSPQLGGNQPQHF
J: TRBJ2-4; V: TRBV15; CDR3: CATSRAEAKNIQYF
J: TRBJ2-3; V: TRBV5-6; CDR3: CASSPIAHGATDTQYF
J: TRBJ1-2; V: TRBV5-6; CDR3: CASSSGQPGIYGYTF
J: TRBJ1-2; V: TRBV5-1; CDR3: CASGSGGGFDYGYTF
J: TRBJ2-7; V: TRBV7-2; CDR3: CASSPGPGSSYEQYF
J: TRBJ2-7; V: TRBV28; CDR3: CASSAYIGQGKDEQYF
J: TRBJ1-1; V: TRBV28; CDR3: CASIGSMNTEAFF
J: TRBJ1-2; V: TRBV20-1; CDR3: CSAYGTDYPITGYTF
J: TRBJ2-7; V: TRBV29-1; CDR3: CSAKRKGASYEQYF
J: TRBJ1-2; V: TRBV20-1; CDR3: CSASPRQGAGGYTF
J: TRBJ2-1; V: TRBV6-6; CDR3: CASVGGTGAYNEQFF
J: TRBJ1-6; V: TRBV5-1; CDR3: CASSLGEVGTYNSPLHF
J: TRBJ1-2; V: TRBV28; CDR3: CASTAHGYGYTF
J: TRBJ1-1; V: TRBV15; CDR3: CATSRVLGVNTEAFF
J: TRBJ2-7; V: TRBV6-2/TRBV6-3; CDR3: CASYSDLSYEQYF
J: TRBJ2-3; V: TRBV30; CDR3: CAWSDGRGASTDTQYF
J: TRBJ2-5; V: TRBV29-1; CDR3: CSVTGIRGETQYF
J: TRBJ1-6; V: TRBV30; CDR3: CAWSVPSPGTNSPLHF
J: TRBJ2-1; V: TRBV5-1; CDR3: CASSLVSSGGYNEQFF
J: TRBJ2-2; V: TRBV5-1; CDR3: CASSLELSNVGELFF
J: -; V: TRBV6-5; CDR3: CASRSGGAYNEQYF
J: TRBJ2-2; V: TRBV7-9; CDR3: CASSSNIRGLGTGELFF
J: TRBJ1-4; V: TRBV25-1; CDR3: CASSEYGGEKLFF
J: TRBJ2-3; V: TRBV5-1; CDR3: CASSLTGVREDTQYF
J: TRBJ2-3; V: TRBV20-1; CDR3: CNGWEGLADTQYF
J: TRBJ2-7; V: TRBV20-1; CDR3: CSAFVTPGEQYF
J: TRBJ2-5; V: TRBV20-1; CDR3: CSMELAGGPMETQYF
J: TRBJ2-7; V: TRBV7-3; CDR3: CASAGGQGRREQYF
J: TRBJ2-1; V: TRBV19; CDR3: CASSIPSGGSYNEQFF
J: TRBJ2-1; V: TRBV20-1; CDR3: CSASRRDEQFF
J: TRBJ2-3; V: TRBV20-1; CDR3: CSARDFRSSTDTQYF